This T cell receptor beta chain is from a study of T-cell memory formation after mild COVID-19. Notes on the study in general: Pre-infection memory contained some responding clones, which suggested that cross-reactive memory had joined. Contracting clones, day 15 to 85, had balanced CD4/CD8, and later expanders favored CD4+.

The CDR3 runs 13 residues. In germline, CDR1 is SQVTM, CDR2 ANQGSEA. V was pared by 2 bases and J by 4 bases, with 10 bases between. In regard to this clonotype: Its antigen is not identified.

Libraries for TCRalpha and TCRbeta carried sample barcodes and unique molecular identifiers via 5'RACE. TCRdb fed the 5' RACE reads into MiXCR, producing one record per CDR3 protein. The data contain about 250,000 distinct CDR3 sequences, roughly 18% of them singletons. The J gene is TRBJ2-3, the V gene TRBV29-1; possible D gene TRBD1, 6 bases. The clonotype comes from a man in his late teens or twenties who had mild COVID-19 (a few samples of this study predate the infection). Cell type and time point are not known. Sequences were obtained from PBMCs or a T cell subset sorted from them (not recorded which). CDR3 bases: TGCAGCGTTGAAAACCCAGGGGCAGATACGCAGTATTTT. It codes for CSVENPGADTQYF.